Here is one T cell receptor beta chain with its context. The data derive from a study of Ad26.COV2.S vaccination and SARS-CoV-2 variants. Some clones are missing from TCRdb's copy, which holds only in-frame ones; the method was immunoSEQ multiplex PCR. The sample lists 300,000 to 450,000 clones; about 92% were seen once. Trimming stripped 3 bases from V and 5 bases from J, with 5 bases between. This CDR3 has 12 residues. The sequences come from peripheral blood, collected after recovery from COVID-19. V gene TRBV12-3 or TRBV12-4 combines with J gene TRBJ1-3; D gene unclear. The clonotype comes from a human donor who had recovered from COVID-19. For the CDR3, the DNA is TGTGCCAGCAGTTTTTCTAGAAACACCATATATTTT. Its translation is CASSFSRNTIYF.